This T cell receptor (beta chain) was recorded in a study of T cell responses to AZD1222 COVID-19 vaccine. About the study: Pooling was applied to second doses at about 4 or about 12 weeks.

Comments on this clone: The antigen is undetermined.

Assay: immunoSEQ multiplex PCR; the TCRdb copy retains only in-frame clones and omits some. The sample has some 71,000 clones; about 83% are singletons. There are 15 residues in the CDR3. Losses at the gene ends were 7 bases for V and 5 bases for J; bases not matched to a gene: 13. CDR1 and CDR2 from the germline V gene are WNHNN and SYGVQD (reference sequence). Study findings and constraints: Mostly white British, mostly female donors; authors suggested clonal diversity may be underestimated.

This sequence joins TRBV10-1 and TRBJ2-5; 7 bases agree with TRBD1. This sequence originates from an adult in good health. The sequencing used peripheral blood, collected on day 0 of AZD1222 vaccination. The CDR3 protein is CASTRTTGNGETQYF. CDR3 nucleotides: TGCGCCAGCACCCGAACGACAGGGAACGGGGAGACCCAGTACTTC.